This T cell receptor beta chain was documented in a study of blood T cells in healthy people across ages. As regards this clonotype: The target antigen is unknown.

Study-wide findings and caveats: The study found more naive CD4+ cells and higher diversity in long-lived than aged donors.

Isolated PBMCs totaled at least 6.5 million in each sample. The germline gives CDR1 LGHNA, CDR2 YNFKEQ. Trimming shortened V by 4 bases and J by 3 bases, and 10 bases separated the two germline ends. This CDR3 has 13 residues. Alongside a J-beta primer mix, a sample-barcoded 5' primer served in a second PCR lasting roughly 6 to 12 cycles. TCRdb analysed the 5' RACE reads with MiXCR anew, one entry per CDR3 protein. The sample lists about 1.1 million distinct CDR3 sequences, roughly two fifths occurring once. The V call is TRBV4-2, the J call TRBJ2-7; D remains ambiguous. Sequencing input: blood. The origin of this receptor is a man between 18 and 29 years old in good health. The CDR3: CASSPRVFYEQYF. In DNA, the CDR3 is TGTGCCAGCAGCCCTAGAGTTTTCTACGAGCAGTACTTC.